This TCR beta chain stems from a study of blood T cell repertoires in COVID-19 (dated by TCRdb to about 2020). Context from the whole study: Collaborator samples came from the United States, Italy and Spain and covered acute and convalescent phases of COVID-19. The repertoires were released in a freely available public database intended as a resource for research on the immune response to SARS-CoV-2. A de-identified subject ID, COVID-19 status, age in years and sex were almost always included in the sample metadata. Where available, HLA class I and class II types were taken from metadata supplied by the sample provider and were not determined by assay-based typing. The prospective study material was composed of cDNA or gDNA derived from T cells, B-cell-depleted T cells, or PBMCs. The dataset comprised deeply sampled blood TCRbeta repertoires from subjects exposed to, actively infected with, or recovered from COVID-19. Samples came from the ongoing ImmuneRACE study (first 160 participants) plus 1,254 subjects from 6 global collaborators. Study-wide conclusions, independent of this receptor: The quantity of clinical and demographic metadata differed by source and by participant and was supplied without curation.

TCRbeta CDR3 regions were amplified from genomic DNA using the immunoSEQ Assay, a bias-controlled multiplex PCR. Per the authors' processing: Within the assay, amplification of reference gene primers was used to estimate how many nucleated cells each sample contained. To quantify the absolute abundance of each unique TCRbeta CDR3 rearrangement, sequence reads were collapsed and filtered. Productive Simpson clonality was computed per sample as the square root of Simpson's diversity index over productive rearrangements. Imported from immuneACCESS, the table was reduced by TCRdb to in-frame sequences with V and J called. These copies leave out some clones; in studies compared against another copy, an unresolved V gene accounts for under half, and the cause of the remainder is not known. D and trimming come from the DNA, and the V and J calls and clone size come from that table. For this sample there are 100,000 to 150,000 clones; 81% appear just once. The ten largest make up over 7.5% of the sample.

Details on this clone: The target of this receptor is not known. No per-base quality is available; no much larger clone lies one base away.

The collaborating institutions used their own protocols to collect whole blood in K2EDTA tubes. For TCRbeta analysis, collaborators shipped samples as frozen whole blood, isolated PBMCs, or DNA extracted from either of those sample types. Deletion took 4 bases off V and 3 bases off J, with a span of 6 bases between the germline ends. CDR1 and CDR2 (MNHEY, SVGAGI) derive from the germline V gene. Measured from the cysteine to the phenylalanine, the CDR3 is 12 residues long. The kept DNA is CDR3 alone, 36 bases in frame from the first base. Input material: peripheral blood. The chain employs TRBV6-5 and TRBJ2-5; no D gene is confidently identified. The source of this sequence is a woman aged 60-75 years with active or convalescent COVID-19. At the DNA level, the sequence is TGTGCCAGCAGTTCTACAGAAGAGACCCAGTACTTC. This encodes CASSSTEETQYF.